This entry lists 27 T cell receptor beta chains sequenced from one sample in a study of beta chain features in type 1 diabetes. Study-wide results and caveats: In all four CD4+ subsets, TCRB CDR3 length was significantly, moderately reduced in type 1 diabetes.

Expressed TCRB transcripts were sequenced after all isolated RNA was converted to cDNA. Generated by immunoSEQ multiplex PCR, the TCRdb table keeps only in-frame clones and is missing some. Among more than 300,000 clones listed, 9.3% were seen once. These receptors are not linked to any known antigen. The specimen was central memory CD4+ T cells from blood. The receptors were gathered from a man aged 25 to 40 with type 1 diabetes.

This sequence joins TRBV5-6 and TRBJ2-5; 7 nucleotides line up with TRBD1. Trimming cost V 2 bases and J 1 base; bases outside gene matches: 8. The germline V gene encodes CDR1 SGHDT and CDR2 YYEEEE. The CDR3 contains 16 residues. Here the CDR3 DNA reads TGTGCCAGCAGCTTAGGGGGCACCCCTCTCCAAGAGACCCAGTACTTC. Residues: CASSLGGTPLQETQYF.

This clone was detected only a few times. V usage is TRBV1 and J usage is TRBJ1-1; the tabulated D call, TRBD1, remains unverified against the DNA. TRBV1 constitutes a pseudogene. This CDR3 spans 16 amino acids. The chain's CDR3 is CTSSQIRQGACTEAFF. The CDR3 DNA follows: TGCACCAGCAGCCAAATACGACAGGGGGCGTGCACTGAAGCTTTCTTT.

This clone came up a few times. The V call is TRBV9, the J call TRBJ1-2; 9 nucleotides align to TRBD1. The J segment lost 5 bases and the V segment lost 1 base, leaving 6 bases of the junction unmatched. The CDR3 is made up of 15 amino acids. Germline-derived CDR1 and CDR2 are SGDLS and YYNGEE. CDR3: CASSVLGTGNYGYTF. CDR3 bases: TGTGCCAGCAGCGTACTAGGGACAGGGAATTATGGCTACACCTTC.

V gene TRBV18 combines with J gene TRBJ2-4; TRBD2 might be the D (6 bases). This CDR3 comprises 12 residues. The germline V gene has CDR1 KGHSH and CDR2 LQKENI. Trimming left V 5 bases short and J 9 bases short, with 11 bases between. The CDR3 loop reads CASSAEGGIQYF. The CDR3 bases are TGTGCCAGCTCAGCGGAGGGCGGCATTCAGTACTTC.

This clone was detected only a few times. The J gene is TRBJ2-3, the V gene TRBV6-5, with 11 bases lining up with TRBD2. CDR1 and CDR2 from the germline V gene are MNHEY and SVGAGI. CDR3 length: 16 amino acids. V gave up 4 bases and J gave up 1 base; unmatched junction bases: 4. CDR3 region: CASSSELAGGTDTQYF. CDR3 nucleotide sequence: TGTGCCAGCAGTTCCGAACTAGCGGGGGGCACAGATACGCAGTATTTT.

This clone was seen only a few times. J is TRBJ2-2 and V is TRBV2; D gene uncertain. The V and J ends lost 2 bases and 1 base respectively, with 8 bases between them. Germline lookup yields CDR1 SNHLY and CDR2 FYNNEI. CDR3 length: 15 amino acids. In DNA form, the CDR3 reads TGTGCCAGCAGTGAATTCAGCTGGAACACCGGGGAGCTGTTTTTT. Translation: CASSEFSWNTGELFF.

This clone was detected only a few times. The J gene is TRBJ1-5, the V gene TRBV6-1; D is unresolved. The CDR3 is 12 amino acids. In germline, CDR1 is MNHNS, CDR2 SASEGT. V was clipped by 2 bases and J by 7 bases, with 6 bases between them. CDR3 loop: CASSEFRQPQHF. CDR3 DNA sequence: TGTGCCAGCAGTGAATTCAGACAGCCCCAGCATTTT.

This clone has a handful of counts. V is TRBV4-3 and J is TRBJ1-1, with D uncertain. Germline values: CDR1 LGHNA, CDR2 YSLEER. Trimming pared 4 bases from V and 1 base from J, leaving 7 bases between. This CDR3 contains 13 residues. CDR3 nucleotide sequence: TGCGCCAGCAGCCGAGACTGGAACACTGAAGCTTTCTTT. Encoded protein: CASSRDWNTEAFF.

This clone turned up a few times. The chain carries TRBV2 and TRBJ2-3; D call uncertain. This CDR3 has 14 amino acids. Germline CDR1 and CDR2: SNHLY and FYNNEI. V was trimmed by 8 bases and J by 4 bases, leaving 16 bases between them. As DNA, the CDR3 is TGTGCCAGCGGTTTGAGGACCCCTCCAGATACGCAGTATTTT. Amino acid sequence: CASGLRTPPDTQYF.

This clone was counted only a few times. J is TRBJ2-5 and V is TRBV7-2, with 9 bases lining up with TRBD2. The V and J ends lost 3 bases and 6 bases, in that order; junction bases with no gene match: 11. The V gene's germline CDR1 is SGHTA and CDR2 FQGNSA. The CDR3 runs 16 residues. The CDR3 region has the DNA TGTGCCAGCAGCTTCCAAAGGCTAGCGGGGACCCAGACCCAGTACTTC. This codes for CASSFQRLAGTQTQYF.

The CDR3 region is CAWSRPGYLNEKLFF. In DNA form, the CDR3 reads TGTGCCTGGAGCAGGCCGGGGTACCTGAATGAAAAACTGTTTTTT. The rearrangement joins TRBV30 to TRBJ1-4; D remains ambiguous. Looked up from germline, CDR1 is GTSNPN and CDR2 is SVGIG (reference sequence). CDR3 size: 15 residues. Trimming left V 3 bases short and J 5 bases short, with 16 bases between.

This clone was detected only a few times. The genes are TRBV4-1 and TRBJ1-2; D gene unclear. This CDR3 comprises 15 residues. V shed 0 bases and J shed 7 bases, with 15 bases lying between them. Germline V gene sequence: CDR1 MGHRA, CDR2 YSYEKL. Here the CDR3 DNA reads TGCGCCAGCAGCCAAGATATCGCGGAGCGGGGTGGCTACACCTTC. Amino acid sequence: CASSQDIAERGGYTF.

There are many counts of this clone. The chain uses TRBV28 and TRBJ2-7; tentative D call: TRBD2 (5 bases). V was pared by 3 bases and J by 7 bases, with 10 bases between. The germline V gene has CDR1 MDHEN and CDR2 SYDVKM. The CDR3 has 12 amino acids. CDR3 sequence: CASSFLAREQYF. DNA of the CDR3: TGTGCCAGCAGTTTCCTAGCTCGGGAGCAGTACTTC. Full variable domain (outside the CDR3, taken from reference TRBV28 and TRBJ2-7): DVKVTQSSRYLVKRTGEKVFLECVQDMDHENMFWYRQDPGLGLRLIYFSYDVKMKEKGDIPEGYSVSREKKERFSLILESASTNQTSMYLCASSFLAREQYFGPGTRLTVT.

This clone was recorded many times. The sample contains more than one DNA sequence encoding this CDR3. The chain is built from TRBV28 and TRBJ2-3; either TRBD1 or TRBD2 may fit D (5 bases each). The CDR3 loop spans 14 amino acids. V was cut by 5 bases and J by 2 bases, with 11 bases left in between. The V gene's germline CDR1 is MDHEN and CDR2 SYDVKM. As DNA, the CDR3 is TGTGCCAGCAGTAGTGGGGGTTCCACAGATACGCAGTATTTT. Translating it yields CASSSGGSTDTQYF. Complete variable domain (other parts from reference TRBV28 and TRBJ2-3): DVKVTQSSRYLVKRTGEKVFLECVQDMDHENMFWYRQDPGLGLRLIYFSYDVKMKEKGDIPEGYSVSREKKERFSLILESASTNQTSMYLCASSSGGSTDTQYFGPGTRLTVL.

The rearrangement uses TRBV29-1 and TRBJ2-7; D is uncertain. Germline loops: CDR1 SQVTM, CDR2 ANQGSEA. Trimming left V 4 bases short and J 7 bases short, with 17 bases between. This CDR3 has 13 amino acids. The DNA of the CDR3 is TGCAGCGTTGGATTAAACGGGCAGAGGGAGCAGTACTTC. Its protein product is CSVGLNGQREQYF.

The chain carries TRBV5-4 and TRBJ1-2; maybe TRBD1 (6 bases). The CDR3 covers 14 residues. Germline-derived CDR1 and CDR2 are SGHNT and YYREEE (reference sequence). Trimming removed 6 bases from V and 2 bases from J, with 14 bases in between. The CDR3 loop is CASTGRGANYGYTF. The CDR3 nucleotides read TGTGCCAGCACCGGTCGGGGGGCGAACTATGGCTACACCTTC. Combining the CDR3 with reference TRBV5-4 and TRBJ1-2 gives the whole variable domain ETGVTQSPTHLIKTRGQQVTLRCSSQSGHNTVSWYQQALGQGPQFIFQYYREEENGRGNFPPRFSGLQFPNYSSELNVNALELDDSALYLCASTGRGANYGYTFGSGTRLTVV.

In this sample, this clone turned up many times. V is TRBV7-9 and J is TRBJ2-2, with D maybe TRBD1 (5 bases). The V and J ends lost 3 bases and 5 bases respectively, with 7 bases between them. Germline V gene data show CDR1 as SEHNR and CDR2 as FQNEAQ (reference sequence). The CDR3 has 13 amino acids. The CDR3 DNA reads TGTGCCAGCAGCTTGCAGGGAACCGGGGAGCTGTTTTTT. Residues: CASSLQGTGELFF.

This clone has at least ten counts. The chain uses TRBV18 and TRBJ1-4; the match to TRBD1 covers 10 bases. The CDR3 is 15 residues long. Germline V CDR1 and CDR2: KGHSH, LQKENI. V lost 1 base, J lost 8 bases, and 4 bases stayed unmatched. In DNA, the CDR3 is TGTGCCAGCTCACCACAGGGGACAGGGGTCGAAAAACTGTTTTTT. This gives the protein CASSPQGTGVEKLFF.

This clone turned up a few times. In nucleotides, the CDR3 is TGTGCCACCCAAAACAGCGGGCCAGTCTACAATGAGCAGTTCTTC. Protein sequence: CATQNSGPVYNEQFF. The gene calls are TRBV28 and TRBJ2-1, with D tentatively TRBD2 (6 bases). This CDR3 has 15 residues. Trimming pared 10 bases from V and 3 bases from J, leaving 19 bases between. The germline CDR1 and CDR2 sequences are MDHEN and SYDVKM.

The chain recombines TRBV5-4 with TRBJ2-3; no definite D call. Germline V CDR1 and CDR2: SGHNT, YYREEE (reference sequence). There are 13 residues in the CDR3. Trimming stripped 4 bases from V and 4 bases from J, with 10 bases between. DNA of the CDR3: TGTGCCAGCAGCCCTTGGGAAGCAGATACGCAGTATTTT. The encoded protein is CASSPWEADTQYF.

In this sample, this clone turned up many times. The rearrangement links TRBV16 to TRBJ2-3; D perhaps matches TRBD1 (6 bases). The CDR3 totals 15 residues. CDR1 is KGHSY, CDR2 FQNENV, per germline. Trimming took off 3 bases at V and 5 bases at J, with 15 bases between the two ends. The CDR3 DNA is TGTGCCAGCAGCCAGTCTGGACAGCTAAGAGATACGCAGTATTTT. It specifies CASSQSGQLRDTQYF.

The genes are TRBV5-4 and TRBJ2-4; no clear D. The V end lost 0 bases, the J end lost 0 bases, and 7 bases lay between the germline ends. The CDR3 spans 15 residues. The germline CDR1 and CDR2 sequences are SGHNT and YYREEE (reference sequence). The CDR3 spells CASSLAPVAKNIQYF. CDR3 coding DNA: TGTGCCAGCAGCTTGGCCCCGGTAGCCAAAAACATTCAGTACTTC.

This clone was observed a handful of times. The rearrangement joins TRBV29-1 to TRBJ1-2; 7 bases are shared with TRBD1. The CDR3 contains 14 residues. V was clipped by 4 bases and J by 3 bases; unmatched bases: 8. CDR1 is SQVTM, CDR2 ANQGSEA, per germline. CDR3 sequence (DNA): TGCAGCGTTGCGCCGGGACAGCTTGACTATGGCTACACCTTC. The encoded protein is CSVAPGQLDYGYTF.

The chain employs TRBV10-3 and TRBJ1-1; a possible D gene is TRBD1 (6 bases). Trimming took 3 bases from V and 1 from J, leaving 18 bases between them. Germline V gene sequence: CDR1 ENHRY, CDR2 SYGVKD. There are 17 residues in the CDR3. The DNA for the CDR3 is TGTGCCATCAGTGACCAATTCGCGGGGGGCGGGAACACTGAAGCTTTCTTT. It yields the protein CAISDQFAGGGNTEAFF.

This clone came up a few times. Other DNA sequences of this sample code for an identical CDR3. V and J are TRBV18 and TRBJ2-7; 8 nucleotides match TRBD1. Germline V gene data show CDR1 as KGHSH and CDR2 as LQKENI. With 3 bases clipped from V and 5 bases from J, the junction kept 3 bases outside the gene matches. The CDR3 runs to 13 residues. This CDR3 is CASSPSGGNEQYF. CDR3 bases: TGTGCCAGCTCACCGTCAGGGGGCAACGAGCAGTACTTC.

This chain joins TRBV9 and TRBJ1-2; maybe TRBD1 (5 bases). V was trimmed by 0 bases and J by 4 bases, leaving 10 bases between them. This CDR3 region has 14 residues. Germline CDR1 and CDR2: SGDLS and YYNGEE. The CDR3 loop reads CASSVDFDSYGYTF. CDR3 bases: TGTGCCAGCAGCGTAGACTTCGACAGCTATGGCTACACCTTC.

This sequence joins TRBV5-1 and TRBJ1-1, with TRBD1 matching over 10 bases. From germline, CDR1 is SGHRS and CDR2 YFSETQ. The V gene end was trimmed by 4 bases and the J gene end by 7 bases; junction bases not matched to a gene: 7. The CDR3 has 14 amino acids. The CDR3 protein is CASSPGDRGFEAFF. DNA of the CDR3: TGCGCCAGCAGCCCCGGGGACAGGGGTTTTGAAGCTTTCTTT. Full variable domain (remainder filled in from reference TRBV5-1 and TRBJ1-1): KAGVTQTPRYLIKTRGQQVTLSCSPISGHRSVSWYQQTPGQGLQFLFEYFSETQRNKGNFPGRFSGRQFSNSRSEMNVSTLELGDSALYLCASSPGDRGFEAFFGQGTRLTVV.